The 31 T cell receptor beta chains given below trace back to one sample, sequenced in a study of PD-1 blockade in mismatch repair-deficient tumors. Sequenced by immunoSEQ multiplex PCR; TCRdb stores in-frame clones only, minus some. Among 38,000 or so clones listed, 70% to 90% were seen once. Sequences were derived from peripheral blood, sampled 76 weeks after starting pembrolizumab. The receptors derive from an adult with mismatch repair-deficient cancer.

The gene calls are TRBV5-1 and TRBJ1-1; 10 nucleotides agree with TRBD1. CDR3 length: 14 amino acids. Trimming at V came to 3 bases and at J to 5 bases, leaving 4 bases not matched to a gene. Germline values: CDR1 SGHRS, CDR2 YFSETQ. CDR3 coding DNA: TGCGCCAGCAGCTGGGGACAGGGGAGAACTGAAGCTTTCTTT. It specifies CASSWGQGRTEAFF.

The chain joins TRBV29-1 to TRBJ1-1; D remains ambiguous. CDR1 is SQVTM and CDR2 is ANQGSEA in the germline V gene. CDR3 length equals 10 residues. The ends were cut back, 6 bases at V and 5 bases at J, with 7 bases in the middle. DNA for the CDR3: TGCAGCGTAAAAGGGACTGAAGCTTTCTTT. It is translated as CSVKGTEAFF.

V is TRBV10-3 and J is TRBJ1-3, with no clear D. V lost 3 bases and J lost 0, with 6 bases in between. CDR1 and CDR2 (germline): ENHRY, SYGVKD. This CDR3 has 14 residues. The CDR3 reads CAISDRGSGNTIYF. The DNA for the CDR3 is TGTGCCATCAGTGATCGGGGCTCTGGAAACACCATATATTTT.

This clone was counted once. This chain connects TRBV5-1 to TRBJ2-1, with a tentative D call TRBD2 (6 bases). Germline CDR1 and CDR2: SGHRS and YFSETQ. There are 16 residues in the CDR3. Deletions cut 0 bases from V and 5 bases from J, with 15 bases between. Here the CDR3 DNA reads TGCGCCAGCAGCTTGGGGAGGGAGATAAGCAACAATGAGCAGTTCTTC. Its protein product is CASSLGREISNNEQFF.

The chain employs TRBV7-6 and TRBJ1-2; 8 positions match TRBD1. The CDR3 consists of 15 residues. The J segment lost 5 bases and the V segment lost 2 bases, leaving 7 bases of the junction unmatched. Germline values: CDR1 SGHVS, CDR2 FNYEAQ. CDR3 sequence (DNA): TGTGCCAGCAGCTTATTGCAGGGACAGGATTATGGCTACACCTTC. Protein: CASSLLQGQDYGYTF.

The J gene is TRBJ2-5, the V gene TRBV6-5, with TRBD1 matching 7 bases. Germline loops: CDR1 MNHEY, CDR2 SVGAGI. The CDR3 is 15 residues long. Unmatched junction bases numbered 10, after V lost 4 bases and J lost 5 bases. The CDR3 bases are TGTGCCAGCAGTTCCACCACAGGGGTGGGTGAGACCCAGTACTTC. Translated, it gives CASSSTTGVGETQYF.

CDR3 nucleotide sequence: TGTGCCAGCAGCTTAGATGGGAAACACACCGGGGAGCTGTTTTTT. Encoded protein: CASSLDGKHTGELFF. The chain links TRBV11-2 to TRBJ2-2; no firm D call. CDR1 and CDR2 from the germline V gene are SGHAT and FQNNGV. V lost 0 bases and J 3 bases, leaving 8 bases between the germline ends. The CDR3 consists of 15 residues.

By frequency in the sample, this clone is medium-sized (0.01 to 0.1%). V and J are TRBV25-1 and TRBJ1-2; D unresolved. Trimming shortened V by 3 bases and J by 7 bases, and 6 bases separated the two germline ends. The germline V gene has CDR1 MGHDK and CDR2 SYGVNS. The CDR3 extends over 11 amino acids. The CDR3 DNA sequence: TGTGCCAGCAGTGAGAATCGTGGCTACACCTTC. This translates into CASSENRGYTF.

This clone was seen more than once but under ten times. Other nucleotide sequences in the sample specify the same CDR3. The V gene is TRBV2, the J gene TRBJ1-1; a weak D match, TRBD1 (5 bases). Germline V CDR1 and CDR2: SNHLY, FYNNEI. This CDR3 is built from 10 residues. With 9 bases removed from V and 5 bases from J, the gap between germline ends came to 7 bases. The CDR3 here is CASRGTEAFF. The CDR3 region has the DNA TGTGCCAGTCGGGGGACTGAAGCTTTCTTT. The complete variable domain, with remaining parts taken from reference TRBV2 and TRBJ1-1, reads EPEVTQTPSHQVTQMGQEVILRCVPISNHLYFYWYRQILGQKVEFLVSFYNNEISEKSEIFDDQFSVERPDGSNFTLKIRSTKLEDSAMYFCASRGTEAFFGQGTRLTVV.

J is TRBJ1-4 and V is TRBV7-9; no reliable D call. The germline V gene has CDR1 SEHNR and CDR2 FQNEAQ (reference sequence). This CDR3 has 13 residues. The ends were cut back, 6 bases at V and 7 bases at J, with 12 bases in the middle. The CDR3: CASSLAVGEKLFF. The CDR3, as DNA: TGTGCCAGCAGTTTGGCGGTGGGTGAAAAACTGTTTTTT.

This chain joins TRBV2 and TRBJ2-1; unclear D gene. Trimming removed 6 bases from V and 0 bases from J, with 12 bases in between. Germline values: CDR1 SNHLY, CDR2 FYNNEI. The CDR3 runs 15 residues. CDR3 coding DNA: TGTGCCAGCAGGCTGGTGACCGGCTCCTACAATGAGCAGTTCTTC. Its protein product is CASRLVTGSYNEQFF.

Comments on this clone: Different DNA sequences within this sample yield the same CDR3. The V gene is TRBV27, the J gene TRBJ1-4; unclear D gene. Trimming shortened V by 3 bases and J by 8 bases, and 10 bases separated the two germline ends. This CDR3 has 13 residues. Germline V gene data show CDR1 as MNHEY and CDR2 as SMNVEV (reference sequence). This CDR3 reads CASSFSGFEKLFF. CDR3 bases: TGTGCCAGCAGTTTCTCCGGCTTCGAAAAACTGTTTTTT.

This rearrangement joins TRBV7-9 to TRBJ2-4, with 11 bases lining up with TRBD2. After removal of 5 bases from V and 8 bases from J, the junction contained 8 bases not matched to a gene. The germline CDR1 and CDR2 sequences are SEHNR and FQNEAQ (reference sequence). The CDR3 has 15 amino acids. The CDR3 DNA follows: TGTGCCAGCAGCCCAACTAGCGGGGGCCGAGACATTCAGTACTTC. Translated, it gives CASSPTSGGRDIQYF.

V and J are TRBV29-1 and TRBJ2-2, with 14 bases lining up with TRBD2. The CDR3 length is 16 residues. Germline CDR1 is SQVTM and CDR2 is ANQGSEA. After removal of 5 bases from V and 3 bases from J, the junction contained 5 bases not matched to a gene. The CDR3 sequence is CSVLTGLAGDTGELFF. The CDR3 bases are TGCAGCGTTCTAACGGGACTAGCGGGAGACACCGGGGAGCTGTTTTTT.

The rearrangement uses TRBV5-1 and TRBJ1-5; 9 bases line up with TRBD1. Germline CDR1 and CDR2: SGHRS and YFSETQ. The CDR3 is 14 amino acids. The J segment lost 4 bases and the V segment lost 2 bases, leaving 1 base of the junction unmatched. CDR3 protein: CASSFGTGNQPQHF. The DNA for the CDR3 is TGCGCCAGCAGCTTTGGGACAGGGAATCAGCCCCAGCATTTT.

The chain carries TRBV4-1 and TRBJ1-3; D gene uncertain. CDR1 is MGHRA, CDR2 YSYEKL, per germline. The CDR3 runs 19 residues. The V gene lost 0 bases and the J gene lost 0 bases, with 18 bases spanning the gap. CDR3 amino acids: CASSQDRPSYLSSGNTIYF. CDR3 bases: TGCGCCAGCAGCCAAGATCGGCCATCTTACCTGAGCTCTGGAAACACCATATATTTT.

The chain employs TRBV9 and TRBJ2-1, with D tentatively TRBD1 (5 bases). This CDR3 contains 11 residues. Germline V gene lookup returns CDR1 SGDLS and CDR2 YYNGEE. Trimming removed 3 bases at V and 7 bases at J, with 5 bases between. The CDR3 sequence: CASSEGNEQFF. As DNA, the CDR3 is TGTGCCAGCAGCGAGGGGAATGAGCAGTTCTTC.

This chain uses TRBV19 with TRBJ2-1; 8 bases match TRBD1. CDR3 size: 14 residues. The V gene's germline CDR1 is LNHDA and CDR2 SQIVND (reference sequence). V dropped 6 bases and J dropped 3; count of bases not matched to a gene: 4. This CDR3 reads CASRRTGNYNEQFF. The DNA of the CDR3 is TGTGCCAGTAGAAGGACAGGGAACTACAATGAGCAGTTCTTC.

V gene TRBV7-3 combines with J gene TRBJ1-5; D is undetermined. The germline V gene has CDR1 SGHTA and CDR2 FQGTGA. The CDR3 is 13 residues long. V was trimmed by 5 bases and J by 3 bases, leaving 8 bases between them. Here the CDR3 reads CASSNGINQPQHF. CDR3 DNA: TGTGCCAGCAGCAATGGGATCAATCAGCCCCAGCATTTT.

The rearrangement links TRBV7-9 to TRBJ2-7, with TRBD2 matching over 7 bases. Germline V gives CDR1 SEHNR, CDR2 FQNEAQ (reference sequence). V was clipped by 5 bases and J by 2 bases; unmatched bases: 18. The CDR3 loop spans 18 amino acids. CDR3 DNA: TGTGCCAGCAGCCAAGCCAACGGGGGGAGGAAGATCCCCTACGAGCAGTACTTC. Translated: CASSQANGGRKIPYEQYF.

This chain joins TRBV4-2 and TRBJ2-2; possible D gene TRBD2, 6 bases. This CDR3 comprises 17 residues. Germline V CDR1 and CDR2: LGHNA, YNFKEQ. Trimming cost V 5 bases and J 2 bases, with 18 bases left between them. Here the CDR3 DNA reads TGTGCCAGCAGCGCCACGGCCGGGACTCCCAACACCGGGGAGCTGTTTTTT. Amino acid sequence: CASSATAGTPNTGELFF.

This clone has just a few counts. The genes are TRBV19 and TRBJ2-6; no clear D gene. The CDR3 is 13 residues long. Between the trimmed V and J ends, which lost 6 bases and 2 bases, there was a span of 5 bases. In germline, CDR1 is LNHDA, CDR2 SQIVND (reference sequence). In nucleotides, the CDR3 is TGTGCCAGTAGCCCGACTGGGGCCAACGTCCTGACTTTC. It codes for CASSPTGANVLTF.

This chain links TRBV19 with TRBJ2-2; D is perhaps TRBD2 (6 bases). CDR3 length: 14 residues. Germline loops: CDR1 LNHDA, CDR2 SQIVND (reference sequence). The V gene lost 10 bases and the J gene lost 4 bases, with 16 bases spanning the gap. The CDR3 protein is CATLPMGGTGELFF. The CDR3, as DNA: TGTGCCACCCTCCCCATGGGGGGCACCGGGGAGCTGTTTTTT.

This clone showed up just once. In DNA form, the CDR3 reads TGTGCCAGCAGTTTACAGGGGGCATGGGGTGACACTGAAGCTTTCTTT. It codes for CASSLQGAWGDTEAFF. J is TRBJ1-1 and V is TRBV27; 8 bases fit TRBD1. This CDR3 is 16 amino acids long. Germline trimming cut 2 bases from V and 3 bases from J; bases unmatched to any gene: 8. CDR1 and CDR2 (germline): MNHEY, SMNVEV (reference sequence).

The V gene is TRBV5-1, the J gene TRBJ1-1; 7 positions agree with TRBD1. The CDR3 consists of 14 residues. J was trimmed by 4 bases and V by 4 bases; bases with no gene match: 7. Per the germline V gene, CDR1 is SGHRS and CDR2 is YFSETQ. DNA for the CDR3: TGCGCCAGCAGCGCGACAGGGTGGAGCACTGAAGCTTTCTTT. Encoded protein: CASSATGWSTEAFF.

In nucleotides, the CDR3 is TGTGCCAGCAGCTTTCCCGGGACAGGGGAGTTAAGCGAGCAGTACTTC. This codes for CASSFPGTGELSEQYF. The chain couples TRBV5-6 to TRBJ2-7, with 10 bases lining up with TRBD1. J gave up 6 bases and V 2 bases, and 11 bases lay outside the gene matches. The CDR3 contains 16 residues. Germline V gene sequence: CDR1 SGHDT, CDR2 YYEEEE.

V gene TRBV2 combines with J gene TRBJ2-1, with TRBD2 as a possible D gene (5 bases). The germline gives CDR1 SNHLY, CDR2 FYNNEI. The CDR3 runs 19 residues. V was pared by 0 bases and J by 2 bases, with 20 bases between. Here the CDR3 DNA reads TGTGCCAGCAGTGAAGCGCTTCCCGTCCCGGGGTTCCCCTACAATGAGCAGTTCTTC. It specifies CASSEALPVPGFPYNEQFF.

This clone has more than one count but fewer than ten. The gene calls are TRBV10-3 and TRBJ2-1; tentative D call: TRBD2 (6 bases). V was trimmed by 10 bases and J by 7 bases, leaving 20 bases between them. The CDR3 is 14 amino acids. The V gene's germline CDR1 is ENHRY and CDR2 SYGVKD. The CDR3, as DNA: TGTGCCAGCGGGGCGGCTAGCGCGACGAATGAGCAGTTCTTC. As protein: CASGAASATNEQFF.

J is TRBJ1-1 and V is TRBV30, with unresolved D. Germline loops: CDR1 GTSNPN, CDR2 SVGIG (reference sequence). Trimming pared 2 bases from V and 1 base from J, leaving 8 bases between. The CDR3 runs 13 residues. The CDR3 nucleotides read TGTGCCTGGAGTTCCGACCCGAACACTGAAGCTTTCTTT. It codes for CAWSSDPNTEAFF.

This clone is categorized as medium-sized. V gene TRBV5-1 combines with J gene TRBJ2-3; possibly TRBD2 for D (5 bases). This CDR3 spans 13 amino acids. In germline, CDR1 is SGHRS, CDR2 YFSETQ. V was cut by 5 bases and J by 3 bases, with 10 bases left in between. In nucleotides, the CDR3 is TGCGCCAGCAGTCAGGACTTTACAGATACGCAGTATTTT. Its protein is CASSQDFTDTQYF.

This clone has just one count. Written as DNA, the CDR3 is TGTGCCAGCAGCTTGCAGGGTCTGACTGAAGCTTTCTTT. Translated: CASSLQGLTEAFF. The rearrangement joins TRBV11-2 to TRBJ1-1, with D possibly matching TRBD1 (5 bases). The CDR3 consists of 13 residues. Germline CDR1 and CDR2: SGHAT and FQNNGV. V dropped 3 bases and J dropped 5 bases, with 10 bases sitting between them.